Given below is one TCR beta chain in context. The data were obtained in a study of control samples from healthy donors and cancer patients. Profiled with immunoSEQ multiplex PCR; TCRdb holds only in-frame clones, not every one. Here the sample spans 150,000 to 200,000 clones, around 92% being singletons. This CDR3 contains 15 residues. CDR1 LGHNA and CDR2 YSLEER come from the germline V gene. The trim removed 0 bases at V and 5 bases at J, leaving 2 bases unmatched. The clonotype comes from a woman in her thirties in good health. V gene TRBV4-3 combines with J gene TRBJ1-3; 9 bases map to TRBD1. The sequencing sample was made of blood. CDR3 region: CASSQDTGGRNTIYF. The CDR3 nucleotides read TGCGCCAGCAGCCAAGATACAGGGGGCCGAAACACCATATATTTT.